This T cell receptor (beta chain) appears in the sequencing data of a study of human T cells and chemical hapten exposure. MiXCR, applied by TCRdb to the RACE reads, yields one record per CDR3 protein. The profile shows more than 300,000 distinct CDR3 sequences, about 5% of them singletons. The time point is: pre-sensitization, week 0. Specified treatment: therapeutic diphenylcyclopropenone sensitization with weekly scalp DPC. This clonotype was seen a handful of times. In germline, CDR1 is SGHRS, CDR2 YFSETQ. This CDR3 is built from 12 residues. V gave up 5 bases and J gave up 6 bases, with 8 bases separating them.

Source: whole blood, taken in connection with sensitization to the hapten diphenylcyclopropenone (DPC). The chain recombines TRBV5-1 with TRBJ2-2; D ambiguous. The TCR originated in a young woman with alopecia areata. Some clones in this sample may be carry-over from other donors' samples. The CDR3 sequence is CASSMVPGELFF. In nucleotides, the CDR3 is TGCGCCAGCAGTATGGTTCCCGGGGAGCTGTTTTTT.